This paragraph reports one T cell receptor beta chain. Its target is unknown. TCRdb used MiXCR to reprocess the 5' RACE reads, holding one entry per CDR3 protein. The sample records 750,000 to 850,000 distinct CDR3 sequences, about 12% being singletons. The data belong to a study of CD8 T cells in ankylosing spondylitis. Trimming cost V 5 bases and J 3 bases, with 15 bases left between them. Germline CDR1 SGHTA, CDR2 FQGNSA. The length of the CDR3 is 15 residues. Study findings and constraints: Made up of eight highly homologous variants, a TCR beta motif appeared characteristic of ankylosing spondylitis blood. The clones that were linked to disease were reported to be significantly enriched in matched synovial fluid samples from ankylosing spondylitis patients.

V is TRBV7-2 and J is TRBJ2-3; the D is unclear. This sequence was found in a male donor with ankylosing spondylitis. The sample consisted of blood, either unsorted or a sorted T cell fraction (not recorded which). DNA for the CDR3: TGTGCCAGCAGCCCAGGCCGAAGTTTTACAGATACGCAGTATTTT. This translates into CASSPGRSFTDTQYF.